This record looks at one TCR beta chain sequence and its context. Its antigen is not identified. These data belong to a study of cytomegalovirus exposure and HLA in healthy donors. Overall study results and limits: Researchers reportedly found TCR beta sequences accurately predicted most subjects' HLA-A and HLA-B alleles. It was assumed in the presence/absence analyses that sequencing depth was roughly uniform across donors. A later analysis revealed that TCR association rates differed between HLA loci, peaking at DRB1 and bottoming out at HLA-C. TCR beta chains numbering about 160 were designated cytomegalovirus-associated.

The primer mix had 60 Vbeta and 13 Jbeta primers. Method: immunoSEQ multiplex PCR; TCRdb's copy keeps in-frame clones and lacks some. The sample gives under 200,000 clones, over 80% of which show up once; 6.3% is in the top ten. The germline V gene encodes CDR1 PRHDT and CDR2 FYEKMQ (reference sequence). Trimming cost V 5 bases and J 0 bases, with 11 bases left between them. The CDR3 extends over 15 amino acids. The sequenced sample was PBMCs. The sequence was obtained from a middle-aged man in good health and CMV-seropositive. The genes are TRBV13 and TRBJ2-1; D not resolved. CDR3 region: CASSPSMSSYNEQFF. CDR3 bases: TGTGCCAGCAGCCCAAGTATGAGCTCCTACAATGAGCAGTTCTTC. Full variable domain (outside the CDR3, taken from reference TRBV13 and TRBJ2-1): AAGVIQSPRHLIKEKRETATLKCYPIPRHDTVYWYQQGPGQDPQFLISFYEKMQSDKGSIPDRFSAQQFSDYHSELNMSSLELGDSALYFCASSPSMSSYNEQFFGPGTRLTVL.